A single sample is the source of the 11 T cell receptor beta chains below, sequenced in a study of blood T cell repertoires in COVID-19. Assay: immunoSEQ multiplex PCR; the TCRdb copy retains only in-frame clones and omits some. This sample has hundreds of thousands of clones, with roughly nine tenths found just once. Sequencing input: peripheral blood. The receptor source for this set is a woman aged 18 to 35 who had recovered from COVID-19.

As to this clone: The same CDR3 can be traced to other DNA sequences in this sample. The rearrangement uses TRBV7-9 and TRBJ1-1; D is uncertain. There are 14 residues in the CDR3. V lost 0 bases and J lost 0, with 5 bases in between. Per germline, CDR1 SEHNR and CDR2 FQNEAQ (reference sequence). The CDR3 reads CASSLARLNTEAFF. CDR3 DNA: TGTGCCAGCAGCTTAGCACGGTTGAACACTGAAGCTTTCTTT.

This chain links TRBV29-1 with TRBJ2-3; 8 bases line up with TRBD1. V shed 6 bases, J shed 3 bases, and the junction held 8 bases outside the gene matches. This CDR3 spans 14 amino acids. Germline V gene data show CDR1 as SQVTM and CDR2 as ANQGSEA. The CDR3 here is CSVAQGAETDTQYF. In nucleotides, the CDR3 is TGCAGCGTGGCCCAGGGGGCGGAGACAGATACGCAGTATTTT.

V is TRBV7-2 and J is TRBJ2-3, with TRBD1 as a possible D gene (5 bases). The CDR3 runs 14 residues. Trimming left V 1 base short and J 4 bases short, with 9 bases between. CDR1 is SGHTA and CDR2 is FQGNSA in the germline V gene. The CDR3 DNA reads as TGTGCCAGCAGCTTAGGGGGCAGGCCAGATACGCAGTATTTT. Translating gives CASSLGGRPDTQYF.

This chain joins TRBV24-1 and TRBJ1-2; D is possibly TRBD1 (6 bases). The CDR3 sequence is 14 residues long. CDR1 KGHDR and CDR2 SFDVKD come from the germline V gene. Trimming removed 4 bases from V and 6 bases from J, with 14 bases in between. CDR3 amino acids: CATSESRGWDGYTF. The CDR3, as DNA: TGTGCCACCAGTGAATCCAGGGGTTGGGATGGCTACACCTTC.

The chain employs TRBV14 and TRBJ2-5, with TRBD2 as a possible D gene (5 bases). The V gene lost 1 base and the J gene lost 4 bases, with 16 bases spanning the gap. The CDR3 sequence is 16 residues long. Germline V gene lookup returns CDR1 SGHDN and CDR2 FVKESK. The CDR3 here is CASSQGILVVGETQYF. The DNA for the CDR3 is TGTGCCAGCAGCCAAGGGATACTAGTCGTGGGAGAGACCCAGTACTTC.

This clone is a singleton in its sample. Additional DNA sequences in this sample encode the identical CDR3. The J gene is TRBJ2-1, the V gene TRBV5-1; weak D call: TRBD2 (6 bases). This CDR3 contains 15 residues. Between the trimmed V and J ends, which lost 0 bases and 0 bases, there was a span of 7 bases. The germline V gene encodes CDR1 SGHRS and CDR2 YFSETQ. The CDR3 loop is CASSLDGSSYNEQFF. CDR3 bases: TGCGCCAGCAGCTTGGACGGGAGCTCCTACAATGAGCAGTTCTTC.

V and J are TRBV7-9 and TRBJ2-6; maybe TRBD1 (6 bases). The CDR3 contains 16 residues. In germline, CDR1 is SEHNR, CDR2 FQNEAQ (reference sequence). The ends were cut back, 5 bases at V and 0 bases at J, with 11 bases in the middle. The CDR3 DNA is TGTGCCAGCAGCCAACAACAGGGCTCTGGGGCCAACGTCCTGACTTTC. Protein: CASSQQQGSGANVLTF.

This chain links TRBV6-5 with TRBJ2-7; 7 bases are a match to TRBD2. This CDR3 has 14 amino acids. V trimming: 8 bases; J trimming: 0 bases; junction bases outside the gene matches: 7. Germline V CDR1 and CDR2: MNHEY, SVGAGI. The CDR3, as DNA: TGTGCCAGCGGATCTAGCGGTAGCTCCTACGAGCAGTACTTC. It specifies CASGSSGSSYEQYF.

The J gene is TRBJ1-3, the V gene TRBV7-9; TRBD1 is a possible D gene (5 bases). From germline, CDR1 is SEHNR and CDR2 FQNEAQ (reference sequence). The CDR3 spans 14 residues. V lost 1 base to trimming and J lost 7 bases, with 11 bases between them. The CDR3 region is CASSLVGRGNTIYF. The CDR3, as DNA: TGTGCCAGCAGCTTAGTGGGTCGGGGGAACACCATATATTTT.

This sequence joins TRBV28 and TRBJ2-4; 9 positions match TRBD1. The CDR3 sequence is 16 residues long. V gave up 5 bases and J gave up 12 bases; unmatched junction bases: 17. From germline, CDR1 is MDHEN and CDR2 SYDVKM. For the CDR3, the DNA is TGTGCCAGCAGTCCGCCCAGGACAGGGGATTTCGGTAGTCAGTACTTC. Translating it yields CASSPPRTGDFGSQYF.

The chain joins TRBV29-1 to TRBJ1-1; D is ambiguous. In germline, CDR1 is SQVTM, CDR2 ANQGSEA. V lost 1 base and J 1 base, leaving 7 bases between the germline ends. The CDR3 runs 13 residues. The chain's CDR3 is CSVEGLRNTEAFF. The CDR3 nucleotides are TGCAGCGTTGAAGGTCTGCGGAACACTGAAGCTTTCTTT.